Each of the 32 T cell receptor beta chains below was sequenced from the same sample in a study of blood T cell repertoires in COVID-19 (dated by TCRdb to 2019 to 2021). Receptor amplification or capture employed the immunoSEQ multiplex PCR assay. TCRdb limited this immuneACCESS table to in-frame rearrangements with V and J called. A share of clones is missing; checked studies link under half to unresolved V genes, and the rest is unexplained. This sample comprises approximately 250,000 clones, approximately 79% of them detected only once. The ten top clones hold around 4.1% of the sample. The material sequenced was PBMCs or T cells enriched from blood (not recorded which). The receptors were sampled from a man younger than 45 with acute COVID-19.

The rearrangement joins TRBV3-1 (or the pseudogene TRBV3-2) to TRBJ2-3; D remains unclear. Germline V gene lookup returns CDR1 LGHDT and CDR2 YNNKEL (reference sequence). Trimming shortened V by 2 bases and J by 3 bases, and 6 bases separated the two germline ends. The CDR3 sequence is 13 residues long. CDR3 protein: CASSQMRTDTQYF. The CDR3 region has the DNA TGTGCCAGCAGCCAAATGAGAACAGATACGCAGTATTTT.

This sequence joins TRBV14 and TRBJ1-1; D gene unclear. This CDR3 is 15 amino acids long. The germline CDR1 and CDR2 sequences are SGHDN and FVKESK. Deletions cut 1 base from V and 1 base from J, with 10 bases between. The CDR3 nucleotides are TGTGCCAGCAGCCAAGCTCAGGTTAAGAACACTGAAGCTTTCTTT. The encoded protein is CASSQAQVKNTEAFF.

This clone was seen a handful of times. The V and J genes are TRBV29-1 and TRBJ1-4, with 10 positions matching TRBD1. Germline CDR1 and CDR2: SQVTM and ANQGSEA. The CDR3 consists of 13 residues. The J segment lost 7 bases and the V segment lost 4 bases, leaving 3 bases of the junction unmatched. The CDR3 spells CSVAWDRGEKLFF. The CDR3 nucleotides are TGCAGCGTTGCCTGGGACAGGGGTGAAAAACTGTTTTTT. Complete variable domain (other parts from reference TRBV29-1 and TRBJ1-4): SAVISQKPSRDICQRGTSLTIQCQVDSQVTMMFWYRQQPGQSLTLIATANQGSEATYESGFVIDKFPISRPNLTFSTLTVSNMSPEDSSIYLCSVAWDRGEKLFFGSGTQLSVL.

The chain recombines TRBV11-3 with TRBJ2-2; TRBD1 aligns across 8 bases. The V segment lost 1 base and the J segment 0 bases; nucleotides outside the gene matches: 1. This CDR3 comprises 16 residues. The germline V gene encodes CDR1 SGHNT and CDR2 YENEEA. The CDR3 DNA follows: TGTGCCAGCAGCTTAGGCAGGGGGCCGAACACCGGGGAGCTGTTTTTT. Protein product: CASSLGRGPNTGELFF. The whole variable domain, remainder taken from reference TRBV11-3 and TRBJ2-2, is EAGVVQSPRYKIIEKKQPVAFWCNPISGHNTLYWYLQNLGQGPELLIRYENEEAVDDSQLPKDRFSAERLKGVDSTLKIQPAELGDSAVYLCASSLGRGPNTGELFFGEGSRLTVL.

The rearrangement joins TRBV19 to TRBJ2-1; TRBD1 is a possible D gene (5 bases). There are 16 residues in the CDR3. V lost 0 bases, J lost 0 bases, and 9 bases lay in between. CDR1 and CDR2 from the germline V gene are LNHDA and SQIVND (reference sequence). This chain's CDR3 is CASSIEQASSYNEQFF. The CDR3, as DNA: TGTGCCAGTAGTATAGAACAGGCGAGCTCCTACAATGAGCAGTTCTTC.

The chain has TRBV7-3 and TRBJ1-3; D perhaps matches TRBD1 (6 bases). CDR1 and CDR2 from the germline V gene are SGHTA and FQGTGA. Trimming took 4 bases from V and 3 from J, leaving 13 bases between them. The CDR3 is 15 amino acids. DNA for the CDR3: TGTGCCAGCAGCTCATCCGGGACAAATGGAAACACCATATATTTT. Encoded protein: CASSSSGTNGNTIYF.

The V call is TRBV18, the J call TRBJ1-1, with D hard to call. V was cut by 3 bases and J by 4 bases, with 12 bases left in between. The CDR3 is 14 amino acids. Germline V gene data show CDR1 as KGHSH and CDR2 as LQKENI. This CDR3 reads CASSPGGGATEAFF. CDR3 in DNA: TGTGCCAGCTCACCCGGTGGAGGAGCCACTGAAGCTTTCTTT.

The V and J genes are TRBV29-1 and TRBJ2-2, with TRBD1 identical over 8 bases. V lost 4 bases and J lost 8; bases outside the gene matches: 3. This CDR3 spans 12 amino acids. The germline V gene encodes CDR1 SQVTM and CDR2 ANQGSEA. This CDR3 is CSVVTGVGELFF. CDR3 coding DNA: TGCAGCGTTGTGACAGGGGTAGGGGAGCTGTTTTTT.

The V gene is TRBV6-1, the J gene TRBJ1-5; D unresolved. The germline V and J ends were trimmed by 3 bases and 0 bases, with 6 bases remaining between them. The CDR3 contains 14 residues. Germline CDR1 reads MNHNS; CDR2 reads SASEGT. CDR3 sequence reads: CASSDSYSNQPQHF. The CDR3 bases are TGTGCCAGCAGTGACAGTTATAGCAATCAGCCCCAGCATTTT.

V and J are TRBV2 and TRBJ1-1; the match to TRBD1 covers 10 bases. CDR3 length equals 14 residues. From germline, CDR1 is SNHLY and CDR2 FYNNEI. Trimming took 6 bases from V and 6 from J; bases not matched to a gene: 7. CDR3: CASSLGTGVAEAFF. The DNA of the CDR3 is TGTGCCAGCAGCTTGGGGACAGGGGTCGCTGAAGCTTTCTTT.

CDR3 DNA sequence: TGTGCCAGCAGCGTCTGGACAGGGAATGGCTACACCTTC. Translated: CASSVWTGNGYTF. J is TRBJ1-2 and V is TRBV7-8; TRBD1 matches 8 bases. Germline V lookup: CDR1 SGHVS, CDR2 FQNEAQ. Trimming took 5 bases from V and 6 from J; bases not matched to a gene: 5. The CDR3 has 13 residues.

This chain uses TRBV5-6 with TRBJ1-2; maybe TRBD1 (5 bases). This CDR3 has 12 amino acids. Germline-derived CDR1 and CDR2 are SGHDT and YYEEEE. V was trimmed by 4 bases and J by 4 bases, leaving 8 bases between them. CDR3 protein: CASSPGGYGYTF. CDR3 sequence (DNA): TGTGCCAGCAGCCCGGGGGGCTATGGCTACACCTTC.

The chain uses TRBV18 and TRBJ1-1; D gene uncertain. V lost 3 bases and J lost 1, with 9 bases in between. The CDR3 has 14 amino acids. Germline V gene lookup returns CDR1 KGHSH and CDR2 LQKENI. The DNA for the CDR3 is TGTGCCAGCTCACCTCCCAACGGGAACACTGAAGCTTTCTTT. Translating it yields CASSPPNGNTEAFF.

This rearrangement joins TRBV14 to TRBJ1-2; D is uncertain. The CDR3 sequence is 14 residues long. Per the germline V gene, CDR1 is SGHDN and CDR2 is FVKESK. Trimming pared 2 bases from V and 0 bases from J, leaving 7 bases between. Here the CDR3 DNA reads TGTGCCAGCAGCCAAAACCAGGCTAACTATGGCTACACCTTC. Protein: CASSQNQANYGYTF.

The chain combines TRBV27 with TRBJ2-3; TRBD2 aligns across 7 bases. The CDR3 loop spans 14 amino acids. The J segment lost 5 bases and the V segment lost 4 bases, leaving 6 bases of the junction unmatched. Germline-derived CDR1 and CDR2 are MNHEY and SMNVEV (reference sequence). DNA of the CDR3: TGTGCCAGCAGTTCGTGGACTAGTGGAGATACGCAGTATTTT. Its protein is CASSSWTSGDTQYF.

The CDR3 sequence is CASSLDGVSRGIGNTIYF. The CDR3 bases are TGTGCCAGCAGCTTAGATGGCGTGAGCAGGGGGATAGGAAACACCATATATTTT. The genes are TRBV11-2 and TRBJ1-3; 7 bases map to TRBD1. The germline V gene has CDR1 SGHAT and CDR2 FQNNGV. After removal of 0 bases from V and 4 bases from J, the junction contained 12 bases not matched to a gene. The CDR3 runs 18 residues.

V and J are TRBV7-9 and TRBJ2-7; 7 bases map to TRBD2. Germline values: CDR1 SEHNR, CDR2 FQNEAQ (reference sequence). V trimming: 4 bases; J trimming: 6 bases; junction bases outside the gene matches: 6. CDR3 length: 13 amino acids. This chain's CDR3 is CASSSSGRGEQYV. Here the CDR3 DNA reads TGTGCCAGCAGCTCTAGTGGGAGGGGCGAGCAGTACGTC.

The chain carries TRBV2 and TRBJ2-2, with D possibly TRBD1 on 6 matching bases. Between the trimmed V and J ends, which lost 7 bases and 2 bases, there was a span of 11 bases. Germline CDR1 is SNHLY and CDR2 is FYNNEI. The CDR3 is 14 amino acids. CDR3 sequence reads: CASNREPNTGELFF. For the CDR3, the DNA is TGTGCCAGCAACAGGGAGCCAAACACCGGGGAGCTGTTTTTT.

V usage is TRBV5-1 and J usage is TRBJ2-2; possibly TRBD1 for D (6 bases). Germline V gene data show CDR1 as SGHRS and CDR2 as YFSETQ. The V end lost 4 bases, the J end lost 3 bases, and 25 bases lay between the germline ends. The CDR3 extends over 19 amino acids. CDR3 protein: CASSLATPGVFRDTGELFF. The CDR3 nucleotides read TGCGCCAGCAGCCTCGCAACCCCAGGGGTTTTTAGGGACACCGGGGAGCTGTTTTTT.

As to this clone: One end of the junction fails to match germline, which may point to a read error. The rearrangement uses TRBV5-1 and TRBJ2-3, with TRBD2 matching 8 bases. CDR3 length: 16 amino acids. Germline CDR1 reads SGHRS; CDR2 reads YFSETQ. This chain's CDR3 is CASSLNGRVSADTQYF. CDR3 nucleotide sequence: TGTGCCAGCAGCTTGAACGGGAGGGTTAGCGCAGATACGCAGTATTTT.

This clone occurred a few times. The rearrangement links TRBV7-9 to TRBJ2-2; the D is unclear. This CDR3 region has 16 residues. The germline V gene has CDR1 SEHNR and CDR2 FQNEAQ (reference sequence). Trimming pared 6 bases from V and 2 bases from J, leaving 16 bases between. DNA for the CDR3: TGTGCCAGCAGTTTAACGTCCGCAGGAAACACCGGGGAGCTGTTTTTT. Translating gives CASSLTSAGNTGELFF.

The V gene is TRBV5-1, the J gene TRBJ2-3; 14 bases agree with TRBD2. This CDR3 region has 17 residues. V gave up 4 bases and J gave up 4 bases; unmatched junction bases: 8. CDR1 and CDR2 (germline): SGHRS, YFSETQ. The CDR3 loop reads CASSTGTSGGGADTQYF. Here the CDR3 DNA reads TGCGCCAGCAGCACCGGGACTAGCGGGGGAGGGGCAGATACGCAGTATTTT.

The chain recombines TRBV11-3 with TRBJ1-2; no clear D gene. CDR1 and CDR2 (germline): SGHNT, YENEEA. V was trimmed by 5 bases and J by 2 bases, leaving 18 bases between them. This CDR3 is built from 16 residues. The CDR3 DNA is TGTGCCAGCAGCCCAGAGGGCCGGGGAGCGAACTATGGCTACACCTTC. The encoded protein is CASSPEGRGANYGYTF.

V is TRBV28 and J is TRBJ1-5; D remains unclear. V lost 8 bases, J lost 3 bases, and 14 bases lay in between. The CDR3 extends over 14 amino acids. The germline V gene encodes CDR1 MDHEN and CDR2 SYDVKM. CDR3 protein: CASHPGQHNQPQHF. CDR3 DNA: TGTGCCAGCCACCCGGGTCAGCACAATCAGCCCCAGCATTTT.

The chain recombines TRBV6-5 with TRBJ2-2; D might be TRBD1 (5 bases). Trimming removed 0 bases from V and 7 bases from J, with 15 bases in between. Germline V gene sequence: CDR1 MNHEY, CDR2 SVGAGI. CDR3 length: 16 residues. CDR3 sequence reads: CASSYSTRQGGGELFF. The DNA for the CDR3 is TGTGCCAGCAGTTACTCGACCCGCCAGGGTGGCGGGGAGCTGTTTTTT.

This chain joins TRBV27 and TRBJ1-6; tentatively, D is TRBD1 (5 bases). The CDR3 spans 15 residues. Trimming took 11 bases from V and 4 from J, leaving 18 bases between them. Germline assignment: CDR1 MNHEY and CDR2 SMNVEV (reference sequence). CDR3 sequence: CAARVGGDYNSPLHF. The CDR3 DNA reads TGTGCCGCGAGGGTGGGGGGTGATTATAATTCACCCCTCCACTTT.

This sequence joins TRBV21-1 and TRBJ2-7; the table's D call, TRBD2, was not checked against the DNA. TRBV21-1 is a documented pseudogene. This CDR3 spans 15 amino acids. The DNA for the CDR3 is TGTGCCAGCAGCCGGACTAGCCCTTCACCCTACGAGCAGTACGTC. This sequence encodes CASSRTSPSPYEQYV.

The genes are TRBV7-9 and TRBJ2-3; the D is unclear. Germline V gene data show CDR1 as SEHNR and CDR2 as FQNEAQ (reference sequence). This CDR3 comprises 15 residues. With 5 bases removed from V and 2 bases from J, the gap between germline ends came to 14 bases. The CDR3, as DNA: TGTGCCAGCAGCCTCTTAGACTCTCCCACAGATACGCAGTATTTT. It is translated as CASSLLDSPTDTQYF.

This rearrangement joins TRBV11-3 to TRBJ2-1; no definite D call. V gave up 0 bases and J gave up 11 bases, with 5 bases separating them. The CDR3 runs 11 residues. Germline values: CDR1 SGHNT, CDR2 YENEEA. The CDR3 region has the DNA TGTGCCAGCAGCTTAGACGCTAAGCAGTTCTTC. Translating gives CASSLDAKQFF.

This clone was seen only a few times. The CDR3 does not close with the conserved phenylalanine or tryptophan, likely indicating a read error. Because the CDR3's place on the DNA is in doubt, the DNA is left out and the CDR3 is given as listed by TCRdb. The V and J genes are TRBV4-2 and TRBJ2-7; the table's D call of TRBD2 was not tested on the DNA. Germline V gene lookup returns CDR1 LGHNA and CDR2 YNFKEQ. The CDR3 length is 8 residues, termini included. The CDR3 sequence is CASSQARH.

This chain connects TRBV7-9 to TRBJ1-1, with TRBD1 matching 9 bases. Trimming removed 5 bases from V and 4 bases from J; junction bases left unmatched: 2. The V gene's germline CDR1 is SEHNR and CDR2 FQNEAQ (reference sequence). This CDR3 contains 13 residues. CDR3 in DNA: TGTGCCAGCAGCAACAGGGGGCCCACTGAAGCTTTCTTT. Its protein is CASSNRGPTEAFF.

This clone occurred a few times. The gene calls are TRBV7-9 and TRBJ1-1; D is possibly TRBD1 (5 bases). There are 13 residues in the CDR3. The V gene's germline CDR1 is SEHNR and CDR2 FQNEAQ (reference sequence). V dropped 5 bases and J dropped 4 bases, with 11 bases sitting between them. The CDR3 sequence is CASSVTGGTEAFF. The CDR3 bases are TGTGCCAGCAGCGTAACGGGGGGCACTGAAGCTTTCTTT.